These T cell receptor beta chains were read from a single sample in a study of T cell responses to AZD1222 COVID-19 vaccine. TCRdb's table, derived via immunoSEQ multiplex PCR, lists solely in-frame clones and lacks some. The data contain 130,000 or so clones, 75% to 95% of them singletons. The specimen comprised peripheral blood, sampled 28 days after the second AZD1222 dose. These receptors were collected from an adult who received the AZD1222 COVID-19 vaccine. Both conserved end residues are part of each CDR3. The order of the fields is V gene, clone size, J gene, D gene, CDR3 protein, CDR3 DNA. The D gene is left open where the match is weak. Clone size, where shown, is once, few, many, or a class for clones that have expanded.

TRBV2	NA	TRBJ1-1	NA	CASSQRGSAAEAFF	TGTGCCAGCAGTCAAAGGGGGTCAGCCGCTGAAGCTTTCTTT
TRBV12-3/TRBV12-4	NA	TRBJ2-5	NA	CASSLGDQETQYF	TGTGCCAGCAGTTTGGGCGATCAAGAGACCCAGTACTTC
TRBV16	NA	TRBJ2-1	NA	CASSLSGRTYNEQFF	TGTGCCAGCAGCCTTAGCGGTCGGACCTACAATGAGCAGTTCTTC
TRBV2	NA	TRBJ2-7	NA	CASSEQDYEQYF	TGTGCCAGCAGTGAACAGGACTACGAGCAGTACTTC
TRBV5-1	NA	TRBJ2-1	TRBD2	CASREAGVSNEQFF	TGCGCCAGCAGGGAAGCGGGGGTATCTAATGAGCAGTTCTTC
TRBV11-2	once	TRBJ1-3	NA	CASSPPAGLGNTIYF	TGTGCCAGCAGCCCACCGGCGGGACTCGGAAACACCATATATTTT
TRBV27	NA	TRBJ1-4	TRBD1	CASSFDVPGQGANEKLFF	TGTGCCAGCAGTTTCGACGTCCCGGGACAGGGGGCTAATGAAAAACTGTTTTTT
TRBV28	NA	TRBJ1-5	TRBD1	CASSAWTGKGQPQHF	TGTGCCAGCAGTGCCTGGACAGGGAAAGGCCAGCCCCAGCATTTT
TRBV7-6	NA	TRBJ1-2	NA	CASSPRTAANYGYTF	TGTGCCAGCAGCCCACGGACGGCAGCTAACTATGGCTACACCTTC
TRBV18	NA	TRBJ1-2	NA	CASSPSTGLWDGYTF	TGTGCCAGCTCACCCTCCACAGGGCTATGGGATGGCTACACCTTC
TRBV20-1	once	TRBJ2-5	NA	CSASTGAGETQYF	TGCAGTGCTAGTACGGGGGCGGGTGAGACCCAGTACTTC
TRBV5-6	NA	TRBJ2-6	NA	CASSFRTSGANVLTF	TGTGCCAGCAGCTTTCGTACCTCTGGGGCCAACGTCCTGACTTTC
TRBV6-5	NA	TRBJ1-1	NA	CASRSAGSTEAFF	TGTGCCAGCAGAAGTGCTGGGAGTACTGAAGCTTTCTTT
TRBV29-1	NA	TRBJ1-5	NA	CSVILGASGNQPQHF	TGCAGCGTCATACTGGGGGCCTCCGGCAATCAGCCCCAGCATTTT
TRBV6-6	NA	TRBJ1-5	NA	CASSGLGDRLNQPQHF	TGTGCCAGCAGTGGACTAGGAGACAGACTTAATCAGCCCCAGCATTTT
TRBV9	NA	TRBJ2-2	NA	CASSVMGAGITGELFF	TGTGCCAGCAGCGTAATGGGGGCGGGGATCACCGGGGAGCTGTTTTTT
TRBV25-1	NA	TRBJ1-1	NA	CASSHSRGRTEAFF	TGTGCCAGCAGTCACTCTCGGGGTAGGACTGAAGCTTTCTTT
TRBV7-9	NA	TRBJ1-2	NA	CASTPLESAGYGYTF	TGTGCCAGCACCCCTCTGGAATCCGCGGGCTATGGCTACACCTTC
TRBV5-6	once	TRBJ1-1	TRBD1	CASRRRGPGTEAFF	TGTGCCAGCAGGCGCAGGGGGCCCGGCACTGAAGCTTTCTTT
TRBV7-9	NA	TRBJ1-2	NA	CASSLRDSGYTF	TGTGCCAGCAGCCTACGGGACTCGGGCTACACCTTC
TRBV18	NA	TRBJ1-5	NA	CASSPGPSNQPQHF	TGTGCCAGCTCCCCGGGACCCAGCAATCAGCCCCAGCATTTT
TRBV6-2/TRBV6-3	NA	TRBJ1-6	NA	CASSYTGHLLNSPLHF	TGTGCCAGCAGTTACACCGGACATCTCTTGAATTCACCCCTCCACTTT
TRBV2	NA	TRBJ1-2	NA	CASSEQRGDGGYTF	TGTGCCAGCAGTGAACAGAGAGGGGATGGTGGCTACACCTTC
TRBV11-3	NA	TRBJ1-6	TRBD1	CATAGTGNSPLHF	TGTGCCACCGCCGGGACAGGGAATTCACCCCTCCACTTT
TRBV6-5	NA	TRBJ1-6	NA	CASAQQEVNSPLHF	TGTGCCAGCGCTCAACAGGAGGTTAATTCACCCCTCCACTTT
TRBV7-8	NA	TRBJ1-4	NA	CASSWGEATNEKLFF	TGTGCCAGCAGCTGGGGGGAAGCAACTAATGAAAAACTGTTTTTT
TRBV7-9	NA	TRBJ2-5	NA	CASSLGTSQETQYF	TGTGCCAGCAGCTTAGGAACTAGCCAAGAGACCCAGTACTTC
TRBV2	NA	TRBJ1-2	NA	CASRLTENYGYTF	TGTGCCAGCAGGCTGACAGAGAACTATGGCTACACCTTC
TRBV11-3	NA	TRBJ1-1	NA	CASSWVGDTEAFF	TGTGCCAGCAGCTGGGTGGGGGACACTGAAGCTTTCTTT
TRBV18	NA	TRBJ2-1	NA	CASSPPGSYNEQFF	TGTGCCAGCTCACCCCCGGGAAGCTACAATGAGCAGTTCTTC
TRBV6-2/TRBV6-3	NA	TRBJ1-1	TRBD1	CASSYTNGDRRGTEAFF	TGTGCCAGCAGTTACACTAACGGGGACAGGAGAGGCACTGAAGCTTTCTTT
TRBV7-3	once	TRBJ1-1	NA	CASSFGGSQNTEAFF	TGTGCCAGCAGCTTCGGCGGGTCCCAGAACACTGAAGCTTTCTTT
TRBV20-1	few	TRBJ1-1	NA	CSARGAGRTFF	TGCAGTGCTAGGGGGGCAGGGCGGACTTTCTTT
TRBV3-1/TRBV3-2	NA	TRBJ2-5	NA	CASSQDGPGILQETQYF	TGTGCCAGCAGCCAAGACGGCCCGGGAATATTGCAAGAGACCCAGTACTTC
TRBV9	NA	TRBJ1-1	NA	CASSVEGRGDGLMNTEAFF	TGTGCCAGCAGCGTAGAAGGGCGGGGGGACGGACTCATGAACACTGAAGCTTTCTTT
TRBV19	NA	TRBJ1-5	NA	CASSIGAGWGQPQHF	TGTGCCAGTAGTATTGGTGCGGGCTGGGGACAGCCCCAGCATTTT
TRBV28	NA	TRBJ1-6	TRBD1	CASSPGGQGHSPLHF	TGTGCCAGCAGCCCAGGGGGGCAGGGTCACTCACCCCTCCACTTT
TRBV5-4	NA	TRBJ1-1	TRBD1	CASSLGGTGASRNTEAFF	TGTGCCAGCAGCTTGGGGGGGACAGGGGCCTCCAGGAACACTGAAGCTTTCTTT
TRBV12-5	NA	TRBJ2-5	TRBD2	CASAPFRASGNSIQETQYF	TGTGCTAGTGCTCCCTTTCGGGCTAGCGGGAACTCTATTCAAGAGACCCAGTACTTC
TRBV30	NA	TRBJ1-1	NA	CAWSLDTNTEAFF	TGTGCCTGGAGTTTGGACACGAACACTGAAGCTTTCTTT
TRBV19	NA	TRBJ2-5	TRBD2	CASTPVAGGETQYF	TGTGCCAGTACCCCGGTCGCGGGGGGGGAGACCCAGTACTTC
TRBV6-5	NA	TRBJ2-5	TRBD1	CASNLGQGLGETQYF	TGTGCCAGCAACCTGGGACAGGGTCTAGGAGAGACCCAGTACTTC
TRBV2	NA	TRBJ1-2	TRBD1	CASRQGLNGYTF	TGTGCCAGCCGACAGGGTCTGAATGGCTACACCTTC
TRBV30	NA	TRBJ1-5	NA	CAWGGGMGNQPQHF	TGTGCCTGGGGTGGGGGCATGGGCAATCAGCCCCAGCATTTT
TRBV6-5	NA	TRBJ2-7	NA	CASRLTRNQDYEQYF	TGTGCCAGCAGACTCACAAGAAACCAGGACTACGAGCAGTACTTC
TRBV19	NA	TRBJ1-4	NA	CARLTDLRLFF	TGTGCCAGGCTCACCGATCTAAGACTGTTTTTT
TRBV13	NA	TRBJ2-1	NA	CASSLRGPPSYNEQFF	TGTGCCAGCAGCTTACGGGGGCCGCCGTCCTACAATGAGCAGTTCTTC
TRBV27	NA	TRBJ1-1	NA	CASSFSGSYTEAFF	TGTGCCAGCAGTTTCTCGGGGTCGTACACTGAAGCTTTCTTT
TRBV6-5	NA	TRBJ1-1	NA	CASSYEGWNTEAFF	TGTGCCAGCAGTTACGAGGGGTGGAACACTGAAGCTTTCTTT
TRBV12-3/TRBV12-4	once	TRBJ1-4	TRBD1	CATTGGGEKLFF	TGTGCCACGACAGGGGGCGGTGAAAAACTGTTTTTT
TRBV9	NA	TRBJ1-3	TRBD1	CASSVRDRAGNTIYF	TGTGCCAGCAGCGTCCGGGACAGGGCTGGAAACACCATATATTTT
TRBV2	NA	TRBJ1-6	NA	CASTKESSYNSPLHF	TGTGCCAGCACGAAGGAGAGCTCCTATAATTCACCCCTCCACTTT
TRBV7-8	NA	TRBJ1-4	TRBD1	CASSPETGDNEKLFF	TGTGCCAGCAGCCCCGAGACAGGGGATAATGAAAAACTGTTTTTT
TRBV24-1	once	TRBJ2-5	TRBD2	CATSDPVTSGYETQYF	TGTGCCACCAGTGATCCAGTGACTAGCGGGTACGAGACCCAGTACTTC
TRBV11-3	NA	TRBJ2-1	NA	CASSPPGVSGNEQFF	TGTGCCAGCAGCCCCCCCGGCGTGTCGGGTAATGAGCAGTTCTTC